The source of this TCR beta chain is a study of T cell repertoires in cytomegalovirus infection. This CDR3 has 12 residues. In germline, CDR1 is SQVTM, CDR2 ANQGSEA. The ends lost 7 bases at V and 5 bases at J; junction bases unmatched: 7. MiXCR, run by TCRdb on the reads, gives a single entry per CDR3 protein. The sample records some 300,000 distinct CDR3 sequences, roughly 13% being singletons. This clonotype has a count of ten or more. Input material: PBMCs. The chain recombines TRBV29-1 with TRBJ2-7, with 8 bases matching TRBD1. The sequence was obtained from a human donor in good health (CMV status not recorded). Some clones in this sample may be carry-over from other donors' samples. DNA of the CDR3: TGCAGCGCTATACAGGGGGGCAACGAGCAGTACTTC. It specifies CSAIQGGNEQYF.